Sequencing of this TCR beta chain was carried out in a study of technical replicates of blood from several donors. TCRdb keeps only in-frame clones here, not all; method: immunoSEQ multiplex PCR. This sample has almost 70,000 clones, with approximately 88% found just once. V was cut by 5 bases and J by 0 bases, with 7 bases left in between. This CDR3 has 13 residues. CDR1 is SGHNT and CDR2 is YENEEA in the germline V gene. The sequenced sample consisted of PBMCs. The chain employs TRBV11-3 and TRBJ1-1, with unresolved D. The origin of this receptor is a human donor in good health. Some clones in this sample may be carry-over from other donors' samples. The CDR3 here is CASSASVNTEAFF. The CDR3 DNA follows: TGTGCCAGCAGCGCTTCAGTGAACACTGAAGCTTTCTTT. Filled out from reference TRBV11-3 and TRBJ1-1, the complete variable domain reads EAGVVQSPRYKIIEKKQPVAFWCNPISGHNTLYWYLQNLGQGPELLIRYENEEAVDDSQLPKDRFSAERLKGVDSTLKIQPAELGDSAVYLCASSASVNTEAFFGQGTRLTVV.